Following are 3 T cell receptor beta chains from one sample sequenced in a study of shared clonotypes between healthy human individuals. TCRdb's table, derived via immunoSEQ multiplex PCR, lists solely in-frame clones and lacks some. Here the sample spans 2 million or so clones, roughly 94% being singletons. Sequenced sample: naive CD4+ T cells sorted from blood. Subset noted: CD45RA+ positively selected. The receptor source for this set is a man aged 18 to 35 in good health.

The CDR3 spells CASSLDWGQVLANVLTF. The CDR3 bases are TGTGCCAGCAGCTTGGATTGGGGACAGGTATTGGCCAACGTCCTGACTTTC. The V gene is TRBV5-6, the J gene TRBJ2-6, with TRBD1 matching 8 bases. Germline CDR1 is SGHDT and CDR2 is YYEEEE. The junction had 8 bases not matched to a gene; V was cut back by 0 bases and J by 6 bases. CDR3 size: 17 residues.

A word on this clone: The sample holds other DNA sequences that translate to the same CDR3. This chain uses TRBV5-1 with TRBJ2-3, with D perhaps TRBD1 (6 bases). The length of the CDR3 is 14 residues. V was cut by 1 base and J by 2 bases, with 8 bases left in between. CDR1 and CDR2 (germline): SGHRS, YFSETQ. For the CDR3, the DNA is TGCGCCAGCAGCTTGACAGGGAACACAGATACGCAGTATTTT. Amino acids: CASSLTGNTDTQYF.

A word on this clone: The same CDR3 is also encoded by other DNA sequences in this sample. V is TRBV14 and J is TRBJ2-5, with D perhaps assigned TRBD1 or TRBD2 (6 bases each). This CDR3 comprises 13 residues. V gave up 5 bases and J gave up 1 base, with 8 bases separating them. Germline CDR1 SGHDN, CDR2 FVKESK. The chain's CDR3 is CASSGGLQETQYF. CDR3 in DNA: TGTGCCAGCAGCGGGGGGCTCCAAGAGACCCAGTACTTC.